These 5 T cell receptor beta chains share one sample of origin, sequenced in a study of T cells expressing NK-cell markers. TCRdb reprocessed the 5' RACE reads, with one entry per CDR3 protein and no DNA. The repertoire table contains about 370,000 distinct CDR3 sequences. Sequences were obtained from blood T cells: a sorted CD56 or NKG2C T cell subset, CD4+ or CD8+ T cells, or bulk PBMC T cells (not recorded which). The receptors originated from a woman in her forties or fifties in good health.

The chain is built from TRBV9 and TRBJ2-1; TCRdb proposes TRBD2, but this gene call is untestable without DNA. The germline V gene encodes CDR1 SGDLS and CDR2 YYNGEE. The CDR3 is 14 residues long. The CDR3 loop is CASSVGPSKREQFF.

This chain links TRBV28 with TRBJ2-4; TCRdb's D call, TRBD2, is unchecked because there is no DNA. The CDR3 is made up of 13 amino acids. Germline values: CDR1 MDHEN, CDR2 SYDVKM. The CDR3 loop reads CASSLAGANIQYF.

The chain carries TRBV24-1 and TRBJ2-2; TCRdb's D call, TRBD1, is unchecked because there is no DNA. From germline, CDR1 is KGHDR and CDR2 SFDVKD. The CDR3 spans 12 residues. CDR3 sequence: CATRAGNGELFF.

This chain links TRBV5-1 with TRBJ1-1; TCRdb reports TRBD1, a call that lacks DNA to check it against. Germline V gives CDR1 SGHRS, CDR2 YFSETQ. This CDR3 contains 16 residues. The CDR3 here is CASSLAKSGANTEAFF.

V usage is TRBV3-1 and J usage is TRBJ1-2. This CDR3 contains 14 residues. Germline lookup yields CDR1 LGHDT and CDR2 YNNKEL (reference sequence). The CDR3 loop is CASSPDIEVTNKTF.